The 18 T cell receptor beta chains below were found in one sample sequenced in a study of blood T cell repertoires in COVID-19. The repertoire was sequenced with immunoSEQ multiplex PCR; TCRdb's copy has only in-frame clones and lacks some. The sample has fewer than 75,000 clones; roughly 84% are singletons. The sample was peripheral blood. These receptors were taken from a man aged 70 or older with acute or convalescent COVID-19.

The V call is TRBV6-5, the J call TRBJ2-7; a possible D gene is TRBD1 (6 bases). The CDR3 sequence is 16 residues long. CDR1 MNHEY and CDR2 SVGAGI come from the germline V gene. The V end was cut by 2 bases, the J end by 0 bases, with 14 bases between. CDR3 DNA: TGTGCCAGCAGTTACCCCTCCCGGGACAACTCCTACGAGCAGTACTTC. It encodes CASSYPSRDNSYEQYF.

The rearrangement joins TRBV7-3 to TRBJ2-1; TRBD2 aligns across 7 bases. CDR3 length: 13 residues. Unmatched junction bases numbered 4, after V lost 4 bases and J lost 7 bases. The germline gives CDR1 SGHTA, CDR2 FQGTGA. The CDR3 protein is CASSSTSWNEQFF. In DNA form, the CDR3 reads TGTGCCAGCAGCTCGACTAGCTGGAATGAGCAGTTCTTC.

The V and J genes are TRBV2 and TRBJ2-4, with 11 bases that match TRBD2. Germline V CDR1 and CDR2: SNHLY, FYNNEI. The CDR3 length is 17 residues. J lost 4 bases, V lost 5 bases, and 10 bases had no gene match. The CDR3 loop is CASSKASGGLGKNIQYF. CDR3 bases: TGTGCCAGCAGTAAGGCTAGCGGGGGGCTCGGGAAAAACATTCAGTACTTC.

This chain uses TRBV5-4 with TRBJ2-7, with TRBD1 matching 7 bases. V shed 3 bases and J 3 bases; nucleotides not matched to a gene: 6. The CDR3 sequence is 14 residues long. CDR1 and CDR2 (germline): SGHNT, YYREEE (reference sequence). Here the CDR3 reads CASSSITGDYEQYF. The CDR3 region has the DNA TGTGCCAGCAGCTCAATTACAGGGGACTACGAGCAGTACTTC.

The chain links TRBV5-3 to TRBJ2-3; 9 nucleotides align to TRBD2. TRBV5-3 is noted as an ORF with a role that remains uncertain. This CDR3 is 17 amino acids long. After removal of 4 bases from V and 2 bases from J, the junction contained 11 bases not matched to a gene. The CDR3 DNA reads TGTGCCAGAAGCGGATTTGCTAGCGGGACGTCCACAGATACGCAGTATTTT. It translates to CARSGFASGTSTDTQYF.

V is TRBV3-1 (or the pseudogene TRBV3-2) and J is TRBJ2-5; 14 nucleotides agree with TRBD2. Germline trimming cut 3 bases from V and 5 bases from J; bases unmatched to any gene: 5. From germline, CDR1 is LGHDT and CDR2 YNNKEL (reference sequence). The CDR3 consists of 16 residues. The CDR3 protein is CASSQRLAGGRETQYF. The CDR3 coding sequence is TGTGCCAGCAGCCAGCGACTAGCGGGGGGGCGGGAGACCCAGTACTTC.

This chain links TRBV4-3 with TRBJ2-1; possible D gene TRBD1, 5 bases. Trimming cost V 4 bases and J 7 bases, with 17 bases left between them. Germline V gene data show CDR1 as LGHNA and CDR2 as YSLEER. The CDR3 runs to 15 residues. The CDR3 DNA reads TGCGCCAGCAGCCGCGTTTCTGCTGGACAAAATGAGCAGTTCTTC. Translation: CASSRVSAGQNEQFF.

A note on this clone: At one end the junction does not follow the germline gene, possibly because of a read error. The genes are TRBV4-2 and TRBJ2-1; D call uncertain. CDR3 length: 13 amino acids. CDR1 and CDR2 (germline): LGHNA, YNFKEQ. The CDR3 nucleotides read TGTGCCAGCAGCCAAAACTCCGACAATGAGCAGTTCTTC. Translated, it gives CASSQNSDNEQFF.

The J gene is TRBJ2-7, the V gene TRBV7-8, with 7 positions matching TRBD1. Germline V gene data show CDR1 as SGHVS and CDR2 as FQNEAQ. This CDR3 is 16 amino acids long. V lost 5 bases and J lost 1; bases outside the gene matches: 11. The CDR3 loop is CASSLMGQYFSYEQYF. The DNA for the CDR3 is TGTGCCAGCAGCCTCATGGGACAGTACTTTTCCTACGAGCAGTACTTC.

V and J are TRBV6-5 and TRBJ2-3, with 8 bases identical to TRBD2. This CDR3 region has 14 residues. Per the germline V gene, CDR1 is MNHEY and CDR2 is SVGAGI. V was pared by 10 bases and J by 7 bases, with 13 bases of the junction left unmatched. CDR3 sequence (DNA): TGTGCCACCTCAGGGGCAGCGGGGGTATATACGCAGTATTTT. This gives the protein CATSGAAGVYTQYF.

The chain combines TRBV5-1 with TRBJ2-2; TRBD1 matches at 7 bases. Looked up from germline, CDR1 is SGHRS and CDR2 is YFSETQ. The CDR3 consists of 17 residues. The junction had 14 bases not matched to a gene; V was cut back by 5 bases and J by 4 bases. CDR3 residues: CASRPTGWDTSTGELFF. The CDR3 region has the DNA TGCGCCAGCAGACCGACAGGGTGGGACACGAGCACCGGGGAGCTGTTTTTT.

This sequence joins TRBV7-2 and TRBJ2-3; a weak D match, TRBD1 (9 bases). The CDR3 extends over 17 amino acids. The germline V gene encodes CDR1 SGHTA and CDR2 FQGNSA. Trimming stripped 3 bases from V and 1 base from J, with 17 bases between. CDR3 protein: CASSFSGTGIGTDTQYF. In nucleotides, the CDR3 is TGTGCCAGCAGCTTTAGCGGGACAGGGATCGGCACAGATACGCAGTATTTT.

This rearrangement joins TRBV4-1 to TRBJ2-1; 7 bases are shared with TRBD1. Looked up from germline, CDR1 is MGHRA and CDR2 is YSYEKL. The ends lost 4 bases at V and 2 bases at J; junction bases unmatched: 5. This CDR3 has 15 residues. The CDR3 reads CASSLGQVAYNEQFF. In DNA form, the CDR3 reads TGCGCCAGCAGCCTCGGACAGGTAGCCTACAATGAGCAGTTCTTC.

CDR3 bases: TGTGCCAGCAGCTTAATGTCCGGACTGAGCACAGATACGCAGTATTTT. It is translated as CASSLMSGLSTDTQYF. V is TRBV11-2 and J is TRBJ2-3; possibly TRBD2 for D (5 bases). CDR1 is SGHAT and CDR2 is FQNNGV in the germline V gene. V was clipped by 2 bases and J by 0 bases, with 12 bases between them. The CDR3 has 16 amino acids.

The chain links TRBV7-8 to TRBJ2-5; possibly TRBD1 for D (6 bases). Trimming pared 5 bases from V and 1 base from J, leaving 8 bases between. This CDR3 comprises 13 residues. Germline-derived CDR1 and CDR2 are SGHVS and FQNEAQ. Here the CDR3 DNA reads TGTGCCAGCAGCCCCAGGGGCCAAGAGACCCAGTACTTC. Translation gives CASSPRGQETQYF.

This rearrangement joins TRBV6-2 or TRBV6-3 to TRBJ2-7; a weak D match, TRBD1 (6 bases). The V end was cut by 6 bases, the J end by 5 bases, with 26 bases between. The CDR3 is made up of 17 amino acids. Germline lookup yields CDR1 MNHEY and CDR2 SVGEGT. The CDR3 protein is CASSLDHWTVSLDEQYF. Written as DNA, the CDR3 is TGTGCCAGCAGCCTCGACCACTGGACAGTCTCCCTTGACGAGCAGTACTTC.

The chain is built from TRBV6-5 and TRBJ1-2, with 9 bases that match TRBD1. V shed 6 bases and J 4 bases; nucleotides not matched to a gene: 0. Germline V CDR1 and CDR2: MNHEY, SVGAGI. The CDR3 extends over 12 amino acids. CDR3: CASRDRGYGYTF. DNA of the CDR3: TGTGCCAGCAGGGACAGGGGCTATGGCTACACCTTC.

V is TRBV4-3 and J is TRBJ1-1; a possible D gene is TRBD1 (6 bases). V was clipped by 3 bases and J by 5 bases, with 16 bases between them. Germline assignment: CDR1 LGHNA and CDR2 YSLEER. The CDR3 spans 15 residues. Here the CDR3 reads CASSQSWTAGTEAFF. The DNA of the CDR3 is TGCGCCAGCAGCCAGTCATGGACAGCTGGGACTGAAGCTTTCTTT.